Included here is one TCR beta chain sequence, with context. Its antigen has not been determined. Base-call qualities are not available, and no considerably larger clone is one nucleotide away. Counted from cysteine to phenylalanine, this CDR3 has 12 amino acids. The kept DNA is CDR3 alone, 36 bases in frame from the first base. Library creation used the immunoSEQ multiplex PCR assay. In the authors' own workflow: To diagnose cytomegalovirus status from the catalog of TCR beta chain sequences, a statistical classification framework was built. Drawn from immuneACCESS, this table holds only the in-frame rearrangements with V and J called that TCRdb kept. Clones are partly lost; checked studies trace under half to an unresolved V gene and leave the rest unexplained. D and trimming were read from the DNA, whereas the V and J calls and clone size are those reported in that table. The sample table records about 120,000 clones; roughly nine tenths of these occur just once. The ten largest clones add up to 1.1% of the sample.

This record comes from a study of cytomegalovirus exposure and HLA in healthy donors (TCRdb year 2017). With regard to the full study: According to a later analysis, the approximately 130 validation repertoires were produced on the same platform as the 700 or so repertoires of the first cohort. The study was designed to test whether signatures of past pathogen exposure could be identified by cataloging public T cell receptors. Along with the roughly 670-subject first cohort, a separate validation cohort of over 90 different subjects was used. To predict cytomegalovirus infection status, the study combined high-throughput TCR immunosequencing, statistical association of individual TCRs with disease status, and machine learning.

Donors formed part of the validation cohort, which comprised about 120 subjects and was distinct from the first cohort of 690 or so subjects. What the authors observed across the whole study: In both the original and validation cohorts, the classifier was reported to diagnose cytomegalovirus status with high specificity and sensitivity. According to the authors, the approach could potentially be generalized to other disease states and immunological phenotypes. A few of the identified cytomegalovirus-associated TCR beta chains were confirmed in vitro to be specific for cytomegalovirus antigens. All 120 or so repertoires were used to score co-occurrence in the validation cohort in a later analysis, because that analysis had no HLA typing for the cohort. Subsequent analysis determined that TCRs grouped into clusters in the first cohort also showed a tendency toward co-occurrence across the roughly 120 validation repertoires, and 94% of cluster scores exceeded 0. In the study, approximately 160 TCR beta chains were listed as associated with cytomegalovirus. Across donors, most TCR sequences were observed very rarely, whereas some public TCRs were present in many individuals.

Recombination joined TRBV21-1 with TRBJ1-2; the table assigns TRBD1, which was not confirmed against the DNA. TRBV21-1 is designated a pseudogene. This TCR derives from a woman aged 18-29 years in good health and CMV-seronegative. Sequencing input: PBMCs. The DNA sequence is given as TGTGCCAGCAGCTTACAGGGAAATGGCTACACCTTC. Its coded protein is CASSLQGNGYTF.